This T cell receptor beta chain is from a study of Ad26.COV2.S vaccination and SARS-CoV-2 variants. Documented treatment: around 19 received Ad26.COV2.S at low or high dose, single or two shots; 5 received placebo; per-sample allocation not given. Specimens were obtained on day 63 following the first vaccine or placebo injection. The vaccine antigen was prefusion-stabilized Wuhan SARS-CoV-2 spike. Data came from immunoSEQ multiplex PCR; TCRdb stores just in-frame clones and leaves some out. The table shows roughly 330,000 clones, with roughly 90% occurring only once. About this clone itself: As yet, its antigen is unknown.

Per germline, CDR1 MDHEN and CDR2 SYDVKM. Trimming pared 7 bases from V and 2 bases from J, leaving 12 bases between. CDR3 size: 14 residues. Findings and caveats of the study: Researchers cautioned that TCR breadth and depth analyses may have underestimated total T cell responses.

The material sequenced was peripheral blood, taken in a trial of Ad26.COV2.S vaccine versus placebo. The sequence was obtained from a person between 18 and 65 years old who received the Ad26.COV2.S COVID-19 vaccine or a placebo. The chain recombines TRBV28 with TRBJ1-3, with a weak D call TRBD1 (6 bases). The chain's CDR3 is CASITGQAGNTIYF. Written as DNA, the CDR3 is TGTGCCAGCATCACAGGGCAAGCTGGAAACACCATATATTTT.